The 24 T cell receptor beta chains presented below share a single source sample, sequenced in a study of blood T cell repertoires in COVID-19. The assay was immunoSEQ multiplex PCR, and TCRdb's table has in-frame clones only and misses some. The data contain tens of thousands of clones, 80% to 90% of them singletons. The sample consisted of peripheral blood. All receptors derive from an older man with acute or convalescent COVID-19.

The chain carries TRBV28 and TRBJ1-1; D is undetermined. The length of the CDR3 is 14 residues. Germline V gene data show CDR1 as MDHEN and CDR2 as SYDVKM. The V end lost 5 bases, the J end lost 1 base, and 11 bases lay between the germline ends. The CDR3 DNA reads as TGTGCCAGCAGTCCTATCTCCGGGAACACTGAAGCTTTCTTT. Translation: CASSPISGNTEAFF.

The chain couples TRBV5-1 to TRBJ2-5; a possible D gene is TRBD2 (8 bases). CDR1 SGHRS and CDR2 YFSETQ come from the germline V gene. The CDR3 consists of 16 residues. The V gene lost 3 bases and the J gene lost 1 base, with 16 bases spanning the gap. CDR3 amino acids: CASSWTSSGGQETQYF. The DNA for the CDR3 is TGCGCCAGCAGCTGGACTAGCTCAGGGGGCCAAGAGACCCAGTACTTC.

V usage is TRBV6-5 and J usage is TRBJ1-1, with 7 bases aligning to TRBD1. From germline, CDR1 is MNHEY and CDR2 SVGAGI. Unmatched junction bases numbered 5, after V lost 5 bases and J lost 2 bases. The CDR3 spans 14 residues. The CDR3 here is CASSTYRGNTEAFF. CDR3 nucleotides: TGTGCCAGCAGTACCTACAGGGGAAACACTGAAGCTTTCTTT.

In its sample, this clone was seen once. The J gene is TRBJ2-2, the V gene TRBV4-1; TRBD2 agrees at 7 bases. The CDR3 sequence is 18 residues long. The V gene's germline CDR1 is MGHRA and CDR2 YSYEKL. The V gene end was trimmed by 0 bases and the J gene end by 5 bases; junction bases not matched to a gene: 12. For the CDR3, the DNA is TGCGCCAGCAGCCAAGAAGGGCTAGCGGCCTATGGGACCGGGGAGCTGTTTTTT. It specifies CASSQEGLAAYGTGELFF.

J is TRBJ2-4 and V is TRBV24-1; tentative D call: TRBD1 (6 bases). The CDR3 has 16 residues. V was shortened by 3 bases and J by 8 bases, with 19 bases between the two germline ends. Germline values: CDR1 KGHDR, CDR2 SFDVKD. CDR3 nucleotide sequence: TGTGCCACCAGTGATATGCACTTGGGGGCTGTGGACATTCAGTACTTC. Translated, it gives CATSDMHLGAVDIQYF.

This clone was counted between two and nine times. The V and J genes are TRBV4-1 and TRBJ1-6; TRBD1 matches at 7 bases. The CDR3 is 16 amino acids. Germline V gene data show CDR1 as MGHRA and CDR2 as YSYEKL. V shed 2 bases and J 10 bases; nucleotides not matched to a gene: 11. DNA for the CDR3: TGCGCCAGCAGCCAACCAGAGACAGGGTGGGGCTCACCCCTCCACTTT. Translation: CASSQPETGWGSPLHF.

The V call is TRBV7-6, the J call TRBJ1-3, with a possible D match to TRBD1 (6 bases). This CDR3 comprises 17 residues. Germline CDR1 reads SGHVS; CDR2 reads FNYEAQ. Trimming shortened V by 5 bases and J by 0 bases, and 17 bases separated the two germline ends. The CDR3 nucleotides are TGTGCCAGCAGCCCTGGGGGGGCCTCGAGCTCTGGAAACACCATATATTTT. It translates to CASSPGGASSSGNTIYF.

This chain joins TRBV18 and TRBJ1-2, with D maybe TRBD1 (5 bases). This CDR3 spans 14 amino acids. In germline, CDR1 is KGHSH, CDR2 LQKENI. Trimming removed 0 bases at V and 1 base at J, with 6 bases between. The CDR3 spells CASSPPQVNYGYTF. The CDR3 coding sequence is TGTGCCAGCTCACCACCACAGGTTAACTATGGCTACACCTTC. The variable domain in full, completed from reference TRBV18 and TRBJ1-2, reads NAGVMQNPRHLVRRRGQEARLRCSPMKGHSHVYWYRQLPEEGLKFMVYLQKENIIDESGMPKERFSAEFPKEGPSILRIQQVVRGDSAAYFCASSPPQVNYGYTFGSGTRLTVV.

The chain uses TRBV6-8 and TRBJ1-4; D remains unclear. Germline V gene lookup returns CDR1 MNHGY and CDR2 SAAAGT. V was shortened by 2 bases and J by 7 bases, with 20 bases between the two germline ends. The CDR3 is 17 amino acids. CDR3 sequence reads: CASSYHILEEGSEKLFF. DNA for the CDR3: TGTGCCAGCAGTTACCATATCCTAGAGGAGGGTAGTGAAAAACTGTTTTTT.

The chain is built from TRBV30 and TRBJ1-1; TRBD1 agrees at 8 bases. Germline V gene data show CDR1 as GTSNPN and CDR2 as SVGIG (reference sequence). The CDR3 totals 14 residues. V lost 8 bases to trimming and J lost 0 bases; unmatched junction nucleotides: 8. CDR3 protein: CATTGQVMNTEAFF. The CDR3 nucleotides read TGTGCCACCACGGGACAGGTGATGAACACTGAAGCTTTCTTT.

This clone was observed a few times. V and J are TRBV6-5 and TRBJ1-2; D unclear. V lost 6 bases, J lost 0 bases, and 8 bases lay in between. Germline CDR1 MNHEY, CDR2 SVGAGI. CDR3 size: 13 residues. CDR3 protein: CASRPDPNYGYTF. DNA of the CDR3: TGTGCCAGCAGACCAGATCCTAACTATGGCTACACCTTC.

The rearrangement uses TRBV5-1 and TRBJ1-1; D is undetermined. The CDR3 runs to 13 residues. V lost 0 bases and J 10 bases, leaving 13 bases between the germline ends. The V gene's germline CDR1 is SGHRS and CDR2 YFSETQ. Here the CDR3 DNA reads TGCGCCAGCAGCTTGGCCGGCCGGGGAACAGCTTTCTTT. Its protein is CASSLAGRGTAFF.

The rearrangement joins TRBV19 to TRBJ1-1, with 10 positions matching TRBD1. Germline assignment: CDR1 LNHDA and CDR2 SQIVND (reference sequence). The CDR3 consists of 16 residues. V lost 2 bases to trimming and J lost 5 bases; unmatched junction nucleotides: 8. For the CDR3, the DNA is TGTGCCAGTAGTATACGCGACAGGGGGCCTGGAACTGAAGCTTTCTTT. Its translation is CASSIRDRGPGTEAFF.

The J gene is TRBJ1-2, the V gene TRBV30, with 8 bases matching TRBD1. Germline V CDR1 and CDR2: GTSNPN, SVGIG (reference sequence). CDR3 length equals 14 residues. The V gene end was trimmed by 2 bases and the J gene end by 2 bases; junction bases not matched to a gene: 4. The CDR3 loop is CAWSRRQGNYGYTF. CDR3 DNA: TGTGCCTGGAGTCGCCGACAGGGGAACTATGGCTACACCTTC.

In DNA form, the CDR3 reads TGTGCCAGCAGCGACCTTAAGACAGGAAACTTTAACTATGGCTACACCTTC. Protein sequence: CASSDLKTGNFNYGYTF. The V gene is TRBV9, the J gene TRBJ1-2; D possibly corresponds to TRBD1 (6 bases). The CDR3 runs to 17 residues. Germline CDR1 reads SGDLS; CDR2 reads YYNGEE. V lost 3 bases, J lost 1 base, and 19 bases lay in between.

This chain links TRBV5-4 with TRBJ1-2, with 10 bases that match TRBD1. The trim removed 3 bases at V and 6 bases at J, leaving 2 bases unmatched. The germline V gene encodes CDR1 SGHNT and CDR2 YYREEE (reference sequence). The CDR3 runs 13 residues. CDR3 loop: CASSYGQGDGYTF. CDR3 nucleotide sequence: TGTGCCAGCAGCTACGGACAGGGGGATGGCTACACCTTC.

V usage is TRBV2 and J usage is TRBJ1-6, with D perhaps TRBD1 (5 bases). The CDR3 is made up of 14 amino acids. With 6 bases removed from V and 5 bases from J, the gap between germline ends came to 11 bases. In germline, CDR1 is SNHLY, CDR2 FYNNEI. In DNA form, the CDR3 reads TGTGCCAGCAGGCAGGGCGGCAATAATTCACCCCTCCACTTT. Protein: CASRQGGNNSPLHF.

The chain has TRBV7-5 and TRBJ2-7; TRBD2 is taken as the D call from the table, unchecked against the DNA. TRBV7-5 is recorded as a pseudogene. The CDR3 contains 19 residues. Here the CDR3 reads CVRSSLLGQTRGDEAEQYF. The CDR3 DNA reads TGTGTCAGAAGCTCCCTTCTAGGCCAAACGCGCGGGGATGAGGCCGAGCAGTACTTC.

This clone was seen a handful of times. Written as DNA, the CDR3 is TGTGCCAGCGGCCATGGCTACGAGCAGTACTTC. Protein sequence: CASGHGYEQYF. The V gene is TRBV11-2, the J gene TRBJ2-7; D is unclear. Germline V gene sequence: CDR1 SGHAT, CDR2 FQNNGV. The germline V and J ends were trimmed by 8 bases and 3 bases, with 8 bases remaining between them. CDR3 length equals 11 residues.

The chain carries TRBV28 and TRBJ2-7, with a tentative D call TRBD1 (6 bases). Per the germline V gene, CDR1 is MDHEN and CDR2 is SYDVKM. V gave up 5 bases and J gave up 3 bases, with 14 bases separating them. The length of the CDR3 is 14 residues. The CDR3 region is CASSPPGHSYEQYF. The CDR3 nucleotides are TGTGCCAGCAGTCCTCCGGGACATAGCTACGAGCAGTACTTC. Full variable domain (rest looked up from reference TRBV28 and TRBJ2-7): DVKVTQSSRYLVKRTGEKVFLECVQDMDHENMFWYRQDPGLGLRLIYFSYDVKMKEKGDIPEGYSVSREKKERFSLILESASTNQTSMYLCASSPPGHSYEQYFGPGTRLTVT.

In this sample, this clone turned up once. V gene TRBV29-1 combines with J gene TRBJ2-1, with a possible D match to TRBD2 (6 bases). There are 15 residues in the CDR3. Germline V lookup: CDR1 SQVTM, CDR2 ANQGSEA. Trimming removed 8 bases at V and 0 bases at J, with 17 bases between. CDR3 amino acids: CSTSGGESSYNEQFF. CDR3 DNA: TGCAGCACTAGTGGAGGGGAGAGCTCCTACAATGAGCAGTTCTTC.

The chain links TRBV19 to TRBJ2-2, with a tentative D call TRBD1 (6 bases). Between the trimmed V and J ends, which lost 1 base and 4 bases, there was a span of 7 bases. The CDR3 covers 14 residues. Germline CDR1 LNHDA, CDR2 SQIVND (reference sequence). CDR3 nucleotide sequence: TGTGCCAGTAGTATAGTGGGGGCCACCGGGGAGCTGTTTTTT. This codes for CASSIVGATGELFF.

CDR3 in amino acids: CASSSTGNSYNEQFF. The CDR3, as DNA: TGTGCCAGCAGCTCGACAGGGAATTCCTACAATGAGCAGTTCTTC. The rearrangement joins TRBV7-6 to TRBJ2-1, with TRBD1 matching 7 bases. Trimming took 4 bases from V and 1 from J; bases not matched to a gene: 4. The CDR3 runs to 15 residues. Germline V gene lookup returns CDR1 SGHVS and CDR2 FNYEAQ. Based on the CDR3 plus reference TRBV7-6 and TRBJ2-1, the full variable domain is GAGVSQSPRYKVTKRGQDVALRCDPISGHVSLYWYRQALGQGPEFLTYFNYEAQQDKSGLPNDRFSAERPEGSISTLTIQRTEQRDSAMYRCASSSTGNSYNEQFFGPGTRLTVL.

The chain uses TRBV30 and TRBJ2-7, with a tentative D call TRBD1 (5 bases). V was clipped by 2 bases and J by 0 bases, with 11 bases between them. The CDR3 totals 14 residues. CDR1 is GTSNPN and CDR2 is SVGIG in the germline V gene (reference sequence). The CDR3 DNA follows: TGTGCCTGGAGTTTTTACAGGTCCTCCTACGAGCAGTACTTC. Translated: CAWSFYRSSYEQYF. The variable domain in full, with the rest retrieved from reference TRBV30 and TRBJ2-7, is SQTIHQWPATLVQPVGSPLSLECTVEGTSNPNLYWYRQAAGRGLQLLFYSVGIGQISSEVPQNLSASRPQDRQFILSSKKLLLSDSGFYLCAWSFYRSSYEQYFGPGTRLTVT.